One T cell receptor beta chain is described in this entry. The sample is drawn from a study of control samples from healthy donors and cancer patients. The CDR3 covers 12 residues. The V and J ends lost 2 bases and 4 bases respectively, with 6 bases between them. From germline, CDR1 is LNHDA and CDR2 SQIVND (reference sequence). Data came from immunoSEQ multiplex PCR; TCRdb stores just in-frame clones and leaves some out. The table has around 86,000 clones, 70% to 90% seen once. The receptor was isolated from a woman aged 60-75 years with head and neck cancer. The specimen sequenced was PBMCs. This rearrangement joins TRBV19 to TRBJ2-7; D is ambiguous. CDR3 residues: CASSILGYEQYF. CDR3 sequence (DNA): TGTGCCAGTAGTATACTAGGGTACGAGCAGTACTTC.